The present T cell receptor beta chain was sequenced within a study of blood T cells in healthy people across ages. CDR3 length equals 14 residues. The V and J ends lost 5 bases and 6 bases respectively, with 17 bases between them. The second PCR ran about 6 to 11 cycles with a sample-barcoded 5' primer and J-beta primers. The template-switch adaptor, which had 12 random nucleotides, put a tag on each cDNA molecule. TCRdb re-derived calls from the 5' RACE reads in MiXCR, one entry per CDR3 protein. The sample lists roughly 800,000 distinct CDR3 sequences; roughly 25% were seen once. The same sample was also studied in work on T cells of mothers and their children.

The chain has TRBV12-3 or TRBV12-4 and TRBJ2-7, with D perhaps TRBD1 (7 bases). The sequenced material came from blood. The receptor was derived from a boy aged 5-17 years in good health. CDR3 nucleotides: TGTGCCAGCAGTGCAAAGGCAGGGGGGAGCGAGCAGTACTTC. It yields the protein CASSAKAGGSEQYF.